This TCR beta chain appears in the sequencing data of a study of blood T cell repertoires in COVID-19. The assay was immunoSEQ multiplex PCR, and TCRdb's table has in-frame clones only and misses some. This repertoire shows about 150,000 clones, around 90% found once; its top ten account for roughly 5%. Trimming removed 4 bases from V and 7 bases from J; junction bases left unmatched: 7. Germline-derived CDR1 and CDR2 are SGDLS and YYNGEE. CDR3 length equals 15 residues. The source is a man in his late teens or twenties with COVID-19, enrolled during active disease. The sample taken for sequencing was peripheral blood. The chain uses TRBV9 and TRBJ2-1; the match to TRBD1 covers 11 bases. The CDR3 region is CASSLLGQGANEQFF. The CDR3 DNA reads as TGTGCCAGCAGCTTGCTTGGACAGGGGGCAAATGAGCAGTTCTTC.